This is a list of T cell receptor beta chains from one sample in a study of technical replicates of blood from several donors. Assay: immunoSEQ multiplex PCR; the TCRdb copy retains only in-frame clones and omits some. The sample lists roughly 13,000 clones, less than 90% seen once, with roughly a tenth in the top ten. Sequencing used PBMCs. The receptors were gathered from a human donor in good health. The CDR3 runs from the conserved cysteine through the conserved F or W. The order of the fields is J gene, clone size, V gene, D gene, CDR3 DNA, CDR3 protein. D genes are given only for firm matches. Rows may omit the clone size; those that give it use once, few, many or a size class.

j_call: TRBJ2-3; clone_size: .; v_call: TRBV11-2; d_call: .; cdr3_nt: TGTGCCAGCAGCTGGACAGGGAGGGCAGATACGCAGTATTTT; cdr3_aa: CASSWTGRADTQYF
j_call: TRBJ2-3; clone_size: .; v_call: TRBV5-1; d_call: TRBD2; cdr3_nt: TGCGCCAGCACCTCCTCGGAACGGGCGGGGGGTACGCAGTATTTT; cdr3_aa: CASTSSERAGGTQYF
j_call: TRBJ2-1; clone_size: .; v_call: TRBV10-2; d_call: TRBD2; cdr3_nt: TGCGCCAGTGGGACTAGCGGGAGGGAGGAGCAGTTCTTC; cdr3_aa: CASGTSGREEQFF
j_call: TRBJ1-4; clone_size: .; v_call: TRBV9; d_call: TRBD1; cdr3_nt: TGTGCCAGCAGCGTAGGGGTCAGGGGGGACGAAAAACTGTTTTTT; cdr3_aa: CASSVGVRGDEKLFF
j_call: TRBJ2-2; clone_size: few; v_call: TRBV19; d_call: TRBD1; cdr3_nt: TGTGCCAGTACAGACAGGGCGAACACCGGGGAGCTGTTTTTT; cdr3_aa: CASTDRANTGELFF
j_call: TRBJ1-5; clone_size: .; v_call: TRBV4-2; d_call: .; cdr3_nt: TGTGCCAGCAGCCACCTCGGCGGAAGGCGGGAGGATCAGCCCCAGCATTTT; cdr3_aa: CASSHLGGRREDQPQHF
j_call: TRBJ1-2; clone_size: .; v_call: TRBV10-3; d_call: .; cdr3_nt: TGTGCCATCACCCAGGACAGTTCTAACTATGGCTACACCTTC; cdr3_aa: CAITQDSSNYGYTF
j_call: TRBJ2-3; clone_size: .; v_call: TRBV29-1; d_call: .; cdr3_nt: TGCAGCGTTGAATCGGCGGAAAGCACAGATACGCAGTATTTT; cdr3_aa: CSVESAESTDTQYF
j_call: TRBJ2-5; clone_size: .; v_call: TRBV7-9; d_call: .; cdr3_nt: TGTGCCAGCAGCTTAGGGAAGGGTACCGGGGATAGAGAGACCCAGTACTTC; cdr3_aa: CASSLGKGTGDRETQYF
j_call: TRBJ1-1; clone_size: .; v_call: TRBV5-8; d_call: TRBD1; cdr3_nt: TGTGCCAGCAGCCAGGGGGACGGGAACACTGAAGCTTTCTTT; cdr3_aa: CASSQGDGNTEAFF
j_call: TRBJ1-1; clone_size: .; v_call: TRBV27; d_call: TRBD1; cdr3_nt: TGTGCCAGCAGTCAGCGGACAGGGAACACTGAAGCTTTCTTT; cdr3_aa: CASSQRTGNTEAFF
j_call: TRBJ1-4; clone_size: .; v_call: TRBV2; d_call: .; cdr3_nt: TGTGCCAGCAGCCCCGGCCTGGAGGGTGAAAAACTGTTTTTT; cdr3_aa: CASSPGLEGEKLFF
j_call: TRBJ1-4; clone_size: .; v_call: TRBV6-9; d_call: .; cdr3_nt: TGTGCCAGCAGTTATTCAAGGCTTGAGGGTGAAAAACTGTTTTTT; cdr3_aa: CASSYSRLEGEKLFF
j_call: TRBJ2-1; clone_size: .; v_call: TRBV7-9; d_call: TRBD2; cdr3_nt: TGTGCCAGCAGCCTAGCGGGCGACTACAATGAGCAGTTCTTC; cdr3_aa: CASSLAGDYNEQFF
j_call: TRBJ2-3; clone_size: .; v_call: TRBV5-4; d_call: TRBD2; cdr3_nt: TGTGCCAGCAGCTTGGGGCTAGCGGAAACAGATACGCAGTATTTT; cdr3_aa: CASSLGLAETDTQYF
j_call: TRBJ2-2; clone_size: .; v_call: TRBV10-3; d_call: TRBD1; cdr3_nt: TGTGCCATCAGGGGGACAGGGATAAACACCGGGGAGCTGTTTTTT; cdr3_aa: CAIRGTGINTGELFF
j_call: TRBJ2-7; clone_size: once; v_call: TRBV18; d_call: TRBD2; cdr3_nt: TGTGCCAGCTCACCACCGAGTAGCGGGGGCCTGACTGAGCAGTACTTC; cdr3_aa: CASSPPSSGGLTEQYF
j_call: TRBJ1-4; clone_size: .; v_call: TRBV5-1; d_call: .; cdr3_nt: TGCGCCAGCAGCTGGAAAACAGGCGTGGGTAGTGAAAAACTGTTTTTT; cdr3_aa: CASSWKTGVGSEKLFF
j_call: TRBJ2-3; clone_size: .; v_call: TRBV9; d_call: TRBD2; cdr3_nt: TGTGCCAGCAGCCGGGGGGGGAGCACAGATACGCAGTATTTT; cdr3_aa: CASSRGGSTDTQYF
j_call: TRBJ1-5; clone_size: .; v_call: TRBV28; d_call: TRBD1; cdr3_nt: TGTGCCAGCAGTTTATTGACAGGGGAAGGAGGTCAGCCCCAGCATTTT; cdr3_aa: CASSLLTGEGGQPQHF